This T cell receptor beta chain was found in a study of blood T cell repertoires in COVID-19. The wider study: There were acute and convalescent COVID-19 samples, and they came from the United States, Italy and Spain. T cells, B-cell-depleted T cells, or PBMCs supplied cDNA or gDNA.

Regarding this clone: At the DNA level, this CDR3 is encoded by other sequences in the same sample as well.

The CDR3 spans 13 residues. The J segment lost 5 bases and the V segment lost 0 bases, leaving 0 bases of the junction unmatched. Germline assignment: CDR1 MNHEY and CDR2 SVGAGI. In the source study's methods: Cell counts per sample came from amplifying reference gene primers. Some clones are missing from TCRdb's copy, which holds only in-frame ones; the method was immunoSEQ multiplex PCR. The D gene and trimming were derived from the DNA, and the V and J assignments and clone size from that table. The sample contains around 160,000 clones, about 89% of which appear only once. The chain employs TRBV6-5 and TRBJ1-2; TRBD1 agrees at 7 bases. The specimen sequenced was peripheral blood. This sequence was found in an older man with acute or convalescent COVID-19. CDR3 sequence: CASSYSTGYGYTF. CDR3 DNA: TGTGCCAGCAGTTACTCGACAGGGTATGGCTACACCTTC.